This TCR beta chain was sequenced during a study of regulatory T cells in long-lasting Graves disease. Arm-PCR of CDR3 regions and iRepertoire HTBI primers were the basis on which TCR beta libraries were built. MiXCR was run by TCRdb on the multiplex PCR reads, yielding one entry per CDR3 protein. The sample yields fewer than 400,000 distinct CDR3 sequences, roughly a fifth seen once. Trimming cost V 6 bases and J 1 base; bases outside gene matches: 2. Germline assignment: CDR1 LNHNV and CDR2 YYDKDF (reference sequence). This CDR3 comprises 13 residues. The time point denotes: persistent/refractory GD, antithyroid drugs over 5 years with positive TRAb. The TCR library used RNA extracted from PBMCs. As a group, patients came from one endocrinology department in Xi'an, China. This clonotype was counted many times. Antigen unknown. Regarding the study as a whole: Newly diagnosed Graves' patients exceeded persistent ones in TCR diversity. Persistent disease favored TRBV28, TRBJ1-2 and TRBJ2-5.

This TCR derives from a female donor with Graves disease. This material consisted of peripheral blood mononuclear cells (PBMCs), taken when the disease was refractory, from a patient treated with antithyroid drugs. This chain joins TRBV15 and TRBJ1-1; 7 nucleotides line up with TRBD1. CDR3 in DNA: TGTGCCACCAGGGACAGGCGGAACACTGAAGCTTTCTTT. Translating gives CATRDRRNTEAFF.